The 5 T cell receptor beta chains below were found in one sample sequenced in a study of cytomegalovirus exposure and HLA in healthy donors. The primer mix had 60 Vbeta and 13 Jbeta primers. Generated by immunoSEQ multiplex PCR, the TCRdb table keeps only in-frame clones and is missing some. The sample holds more than 200,000 clones. Input material: PBMCs. Receptor source: a woman in her 30s in good health and CMV-seropositive.

This sequence joins TRBV11-2 and TRBJ2-1, with TRBD2 matching 11 bases. Germline values: CDR1 SGHAT, CDR2 FQNNGV. V was pared by 5 bases and J by 6 bases, with 6 bases of the junction left unmatched. This CDR3 has 15 residues. CDR3 residues: CASSKLAGGFNEQFF. CDR3 bases: TGTGCCAGCAGCAAGCTAGCGGGAGGCTTCAATGAGCAGTTCTTC. The whole variable domain, remainder taken from reference TRBV11-2 and TRBJ2-1, is EAGVAQSPRYKIIEKRQSVAFWCNPISGHATLYWYQQILGQGPKLLIQFQNNGVVDDSQLPKDRFSAERLKGVDSTLKIQPAKLEDSAVYLCASSKLAGGFNEQFFGPGTRLTVL.

This chain links TRBV10-3 with TRBJ1-5; D is unclear. This CDR3 is 13 amino acids long. The germline V and J ends were trimmed by 11 bases and 0 bases, with 11 bases remaining between them. Germline values: CDR1 ENHRY, CDR2 SYGVKD. This CDR3 reads CASQVNSNQPQHF. The CDR3 DNA follows: TGTGCCTCTCAGGTTAATAGCAATCAGCCCCAGCATTTT.

CDR3 protein: CASNWGLREGSYNEQFF. DNA of the CDR3: TGTGCCAGTAATTGGGGGCTTCGGGAAGGCTCCTACAATGAGCAGTTCTTC. The gene calls are TRBV19 and TRBJ2-1, with D tentatively TRBD1 (6 bases). V was shortened by 7 bases and J by 0 bases, with 19 bases between the two germline ends. This CDR3 contains 17 residues. Germline V gives CDR1 LNHDA, CDR2 SQIVND (reference sequence).

The chain recombines TRBV4-1 with TRBJ2-5; 10 bases agree with TRBD1. Germline trimming cut 0 bases from V and 5 bases from J; bases unmatched to any gene: 6. The CDR3 spans 16 residues. Germline V gene sequence: CDR1 MGHRA, CDR2 YSYEKL. CDR3 DNA sequence: TGCGCCAGCAGCCAAGATTGGACAGGGGGTTTCGAGACCCAGTACTTC. It is translated as CASSQDWTGGFETQYF.

The chain joins TRBV5-1 to TRBJ2-7; 8 positions match TRBD1. In germline, CDR1 is SGHRS, CDR2 YFSETQ. V shed 4 bases and J 2 bases; nucleotides not matched to a gene: 8. The CDR3 has 15 residues. This chain's CDR3 is CASSRSTGEPYEQYF. CDR3 DNA: TGCGCCAGCAGCCGGTCGACAGGGGAGCCCTACGAGCAGTACTTC.